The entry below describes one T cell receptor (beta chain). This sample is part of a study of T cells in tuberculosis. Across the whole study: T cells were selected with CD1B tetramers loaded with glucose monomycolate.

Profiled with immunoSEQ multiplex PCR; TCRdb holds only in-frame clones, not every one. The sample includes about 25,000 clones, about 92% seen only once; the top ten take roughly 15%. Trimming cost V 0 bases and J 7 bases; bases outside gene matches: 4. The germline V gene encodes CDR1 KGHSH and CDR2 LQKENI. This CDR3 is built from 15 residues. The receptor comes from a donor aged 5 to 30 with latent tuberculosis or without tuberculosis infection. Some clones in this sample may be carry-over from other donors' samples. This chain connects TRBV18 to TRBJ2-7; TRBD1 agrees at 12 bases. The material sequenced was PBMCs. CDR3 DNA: TGTGCCAGCTCACCACCGGGACAGGGGGCGTATGAGCAGTACTTC. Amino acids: CASSPPGQGAYEQYF.